A selection of T cell receptor beta chains follows, all from one sample in a study of T cells in localized non-small cell lung cancer. Measured with immunoSEQ multiplex PCR; TCRdb has only the in-frame clones, and not every one. The sample lists around 28,000 clones, 94% occurring once. Sequenced material: peripheral blood, taken before any cancer treatment. These receptors were collected from a woman aged 35-70 years with stage I lung adenocarcinoma. Each CDR3 is given with its conserved first and last residue. Each record gives: CDR3 length, V gene, D gene, clone size, J gene, CDR3 DNA, CDR3 protein. The D gene is left open where the match is weak. Expanded clones get a size class; other rows say once, few or many, or leave the size out.

length: 14; V: TRBV19; D: .; size: .; J: TRBJ2-7; DNA: TGTGCCAGTAGTCCCCAGACCCAGGCAGGGGAGCAGTACTTC; CDR3: CASSPQTQAGEQYF
length: 15; V: TRBV28; D: .; size: .; J: TRBJ2-7; DNA: TGTGCCAGCAGTTTAGGGGGGACAGCTACCTACGAGCAGTACTTC; CDR3: CASSLGGTATYEQYF
length: 16; V: TRBV7-8; D: .; size: .; J: TRBJ2-6; DNA: TGTGCCAGCAGCTCCCCTCCGGGTGGTGGGGCCAACGTCCTGACTTTC; CDR3: CASSSPPGGGANVLTF
length: 15; V: TRBV14; D: .; size: .; J: TRBJ1-4; DNA: TGTGCCAGCAGCCAAGCTTCAGGGCTCGGTGAAAAACTGTTTTTT; CDR3: CASSQASGLGEKLFF
length: 15; V: TRBV11-3; D: TRBD2; size: .; J: TRBJ2-3; DNA: TGTGCCAGCAGCTTGAGCGGGGGGAAGACAGATACGCAGTATTTT; CDR3: CASSLSGGKTDTQYF
length: 15; V: TRBV11-2; D: TRBD1; size: .; J: TRBJ2-3; DNA: TGTGCCAGCAGCTTTCAGGGGGCTCGCACAGATACGCAGTATTTT; CDR3: CASSFQGARTDTQYF
length: 18; V: TRBV27; D: TRBD1; size: .; J: TRBJ1-2; DNA: TGTGCCAGCAGTTTTTCTTACGGCAGGGGGCGAAGTAACTATGGCTACACCTTC; CDR3: CASSFSYGRGRSNYGYTF
length: 16; V: TRBV9; D: .; size: .; J: TRBJ2-1; DNA: TGTGCCAGCAGCGTAGGGTGGACCGTTAGGGGGGTGGAGCAGTTCTTC; CDR3: CASSVGWTVRGVEQFF
length: 15; V: TRBV5-4; D: .; size: .; J: TRBJ2-5; DNA: TGTGCCAGCAGAATGGATCAGGGGTACCAAGAGACCCAGTACTTC; CDR3: CASRMDQGYQETQYF
length: 17; V: TRBV7-9; D: .; size: .; J: TRBJ2-7; DNA: TGTGCCAGCGACCCTGAGATCGGACAGGGAGGGGGCTACGAGCAGTACTTC; CDR3: CASDPEIGQGGGYEQYF
length: 14; V: TRBV13; D: .; size: .; J: TRBJ1-2; DNA: TGTGCCAGCAGCTCCCTGGGGACCCCAGTGGGCTACACCTTC; CDR3: CASSSLGTPVGYTF
length: 16; V: TRBV27; D: .; size: .; J: TRBJ2-3; DNA: TGTGCCAGCAGTTTATTTACAGGAAGGGGCACAGATACGCAGTATTTT; CDR3: CASSLFTGRGTDTQYF
length: 13; V: TRBV27; D: TRBD1; size: .; J: TRBJ1-1; DNA: TGTGCCAGCAGTTCAACAGGGGGCACTGAAGCTTTCTTT; CDR3: CASSSTGGTEAFF
length: 15; V: TRBV7-2; D: TRBD1; size: .; J: TRBJ2-7; DNA: TGTGCCAGCAGCCCAGGACCGGGACAGTCCTACGAGCAGTACTTC; CDR3: CASSPGPGQSYEQYF
length: 13; V: TRBV7-9; D: .; size: once; J: TRBJ1-2; DNA: TGTGCCAGCAGCTTAGGCAGGTTCTATGGCTACACCTTC; CDR3: CASSLGRFYGYTF
length: 13; V: TRBV7-6; D: .; size: .; J: TRBJ1-1; DNA: TGTGCCAGCAGCCTCACCTGGCAGGGTGAAGCTTTCTTT; CDR3: CASSLTWQGEAFF
length: 13; V: TRBV9; D: .; size: .; J: TRBJ2-3; DNA: TGTGCCAGCAGCAGGGCAGACACAGATACGCAGTATTTT; CDR3: CASSRADTDTQYF
length: 11; V: TRBV7-9; D: .; size: .; J: TRBJ1-3; DNA: TGTGCCAGCCGAACTGGAAACACCATATATTTT; CDR3: CASRTGNTIYF
length: 17; V: TRBV5-4; D: TRBD2; size: .; J: TRBJ2-3; DNA: TGTGCCAGCAGCTTGGGGGCTAGCGGGGGGCCGATGGATACGCAGTATTTT; CDR3: CASSLGASGGPMDTQYF
length: 13; V: TRBV18; D: .; size: .; J: TRBJ2-3; DNA: TGTGCCAGCTCAAGACAGTCGGCCGATACGCAGTATTTT; CDR3: CASSRQSADTQYF
length: 15; V: TRBV10-3; D: TRBD1; size: .; J: TRBJ1-3; DNA: TGTGCCATCAGCAGGGGGCAAGGCTCTGGAAACACCATATATTTT; CDR3: CAISRGQGSGNTIYF
length: 11; V: TRBV7-2; D: .; size: .; J: TRBJ2-5; DNA: TGTGCCAGCAGCTTGCTTGAGACCCAGTACTTC; CDR3: CASSLLETQYF
length: 14; V: TRBV7-2; D: .; size: .; J: TRBJ2-7; DNA: TGTGCCAGCAGCCACGGGACACGCGACTACGAGCAGTACTTC; CDR3: CASSHGTRDYEQYF
length: 16; V: TRBV7-2; D: .; size: once; J: TRBJ2-3; DNA: TGTGCCAGCAGCTTAGCTATGGCAGGGTTTGGAGATACGCAGTATTTT; CDR3: CASSLAMAGFGDTQYF
length: 11; V: TRBV28; D: .; size: .; J: TRBJ1-2; DNA: TGTGCCAGCAGTGCTGTGGGGGAAAGGGCCTTC; CDR3: CASSAVGERAF
length: 14; V: TRBV5-1; D: TRBD1; size: .; J: TRBJ1-2; DNA: TGCGCCAGCAGCTTGGAAGGGGGCGGCTATGGCTACACCTTC; CDR3: CASSLEGGGYGYTF
length: 15; V: TRBV9; D: .; size: .; J: TRBJ1-4; DNA: TGTGCCAGCAGCTTGTTCTGGGGGAGGGAGGAAAAACTGTTTTTT; CDR3: CASSLFWGREEKLFF
length: 15; V: TRBV5-1; D: .; size: .; J: TRBJ1-3; DNA: TGCGCCAGCAGCTCCCAGACGGGCTCTGGAAACACCATATATTTT; CDR3: CASSSQTGSGNTIYF
length: 13; V: TRBV7-2; D: .; size: .; J: TRBJ1-1; DNA: .; CDR3: CAELSLGHTEAFF
length: 16; V: TRBV11-2; D: TRBD1; size: .; J: TRBJ2-1; DNA: TGTGCCAGCAGCCGCTCCGGGACAGGGTTTAACAATGAGCAGTTCTTC; CDR3: CASSRSGTGFNNEQFF
length: 16; V: TRBV6-5; D: .; size: .; J: TRBJ2-3; DNA: TGTGCCAGCAGTTCCCACAGGGCAACTAGCACAGATACGCAGTATTTT; CDR3: CASSSHRATSTDTQYF
length: 11; V: TRBV9; D: .; size: .; J: TRBJ1-3; DNA: TGTGCCAGCAGCCGGGGAAACACCATATATTTT; CDR3: CASSRGNTIYF
length: 14; V: TRBV2; D: TRBD1; size: .; J: TRBJ1-5; DNA: TGTGCCAGCAGAGGGGACAGGGGACGTCAGCCCCAGCATTTT; CDR3: CASRGDRGRQPQHF
length: 12; V: TRBV11-3; D: .; size: .; J: TRBJ2-5; DNA: TGTGCCAGCGGACACGGCCAAGGGACCCAGTACTTC; CDR3: CASGHGQGTQYF
length: 14; V: TRBV5-8; D: .; size: .; J: TRBJ1-2; DNA: TGTGCCAGCGAAAAAACAGGGAGGAGAGATGGCTACACCTTC; CDR3: CASEKTGRRDGYTF
length: 13; V: TRBV18; D: .; size: .; J: TRBJ2-7; DNA: TGTGCCAGCTCACCACAGGGGTTCAACGAGCAGTACTTC; CDR3: CASSPQGFNEQYF
length: 15; V: TRBV7-7; D: TRBD1; size: .; J: TRBJ2-1; DNA: TGTGCCAGCAGCCTCGGACAGGGGGTTACCAATGAGCAGTTCTTC; CDR3: CASSLGQGVTNEQFF
length: 17; V: TRBV9; D: .; size: .; J: TRBJ2-3; DNA: TGTGCCAGCAGCGTAGGGGGGCTAGCGGATATCACAGATACGCAGTATTTT; CDR3: CASSVGGLADITDTQYF
length: 13; V: TRBV11-2; D: .; size: .; J: TRBJ2-5; DNA: TGTGCCAGCAGCCCCGAGTACGCCGAGACCCAGTACTTC; CDR3: CASSPEYAETQYF
length: 14; V: TRBV28; D: .; size: .; J: TRBJ2-1; DNA: TGTGCCAGCATCCGGACAGCCCATTTGGCTGAGCAGTTCTTC; CDR3: CASIRTAHLAEQFF
length: 15; V: TRBV7-6; D: .; size: .; J: TRBJ2-1; DNA: TGTGCCAGCAGCTTAGCTGGGGTTGTCAACAATGAGCAGTTCTTC; CDR3: CASSLAGVVNNEQFF
length: 16; V: TRBV6-5; D: .; size: .; J: TRBJ1-1; DNA: TGTGCCAGCAGTTACTCGGGAAGGAGATTGAACACTGAAGCTTTCTTT; CDR3: CASSYSGRRLNTEAFF
length: 14; V: TRBV6-5; D: .; size: .; J: TRBJ1-4; DNA: TGTGCCAGCAGGGACACCGGGACTGGCGGAAAACTGTTTTTT; CDR3: CASRDTGTGGKLFF
length: 15; V: TRBV4-3; D: TRBD2; size: .; J: TRBJ2-7; DNA: TGCGCCAGCAGCCAACTAGCGGGGGGAGGCTACGAGCAGTACTTC; CDR3: CASSQLAGGGYEQYF
length: 14; V: TRBV10-1; D: .; size: .; J: TRBJ2-7; DNA: TGCGCCAGCAGCTACTATAGTGGGGCCTACGAGCAGTACTTC; CDR3: CASSYYSGAYEQYF
length: 13; V: TRBV11-2; D: .; size: .; J: TRBJ1-6; DNA: TGTGCCAGCAGCTTAGATCCGAGGGAACGACTCCACTTT; CDR3: CASSLDPRERLHF
length: 15; V: TRBV7-6; D: TRBD2; size: .; J: TRBJ2-3; DNA: TGTGCCAGCAGAGGAGGACTAGCGGGAACAGATACGCAGTATTTT; CDR3: CASRGGLAGTDTQYF
length: 14; V: TRBV2; D: TRBD2; size: once; J: TRBJ2-3; DNA: TGTGCCAGCAGGGGACTAGCCCCCACAGATACGCAGTATTTT; CDR3: CASRGLAPTDTQYF